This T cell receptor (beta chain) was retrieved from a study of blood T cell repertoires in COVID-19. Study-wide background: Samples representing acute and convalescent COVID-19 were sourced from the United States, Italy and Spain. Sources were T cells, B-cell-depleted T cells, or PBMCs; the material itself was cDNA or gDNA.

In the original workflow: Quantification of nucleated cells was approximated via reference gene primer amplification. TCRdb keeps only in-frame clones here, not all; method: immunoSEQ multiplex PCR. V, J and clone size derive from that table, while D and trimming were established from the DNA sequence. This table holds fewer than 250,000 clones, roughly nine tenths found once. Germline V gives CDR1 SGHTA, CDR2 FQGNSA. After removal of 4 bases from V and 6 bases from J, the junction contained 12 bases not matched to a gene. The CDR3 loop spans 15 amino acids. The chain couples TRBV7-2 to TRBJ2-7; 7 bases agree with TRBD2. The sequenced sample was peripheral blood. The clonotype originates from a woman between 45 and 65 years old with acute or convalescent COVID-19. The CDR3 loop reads CASSSSLGPGGEQYF. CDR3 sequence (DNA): TGTGCCAGCAGCTCGAGTCTTGGGCCGGGGGGCGAGCAGTACTTC.